A selection of T cell receptor beta chains follows, all from one sample in a study of CXCR3-negative and CXCR3-positive naive CD8 T cells. TCRdb reprocessed the 5' RACE reads and reports one entry per CDR3 protein, with no DNA. Here the sample table reports approximately 140,000 distinct CDR3 sequences. Sequences were obtained from naive CXCR3+ CD8+ T cells from blood. These receptor sequences come from a human donor in good health. Some clones in this sample may be carry-over from other donors' samples. Both conserved end residues are part of each CDR3.

>TRBV28|TRBJ2-2
CASSSPVPGIGYTGELFF
>TRBV18|TRBJ1-1
CASSPTVWGQGLENTEAFF
>TRBV6-1|TRBJ2-2
CASSEALAGALTNTGELFF
>TRBV12-3/TRBV12-4|TRBJ2-1
CASSQSGSPYNEQFF
>TRBV6-4|TRBJ2-1
CASSELAGSYNEQFF
>TRBV13|TRBJ2-7
CASSSSPYEQYF
>TRBV20-1|TRBJ2-7
CSAREDTYEQYF
>TRBV29-1|TRBJ1-1
CSIPPISVGTEAFF
>TRBV6-2/TRBV6-3|TRBJ2-5
CASSYVGPETQYF
>TRBV6-5|TRBJ2-1
CASSYSGSPSTYNEQFF
>TRBV7-9|TRBJ2-1
CASSYTPTSRDEQFF
>TRBV7-9|TRBJ1-1
CASSLEVGTENTEAFF
>TRBV28|TRBJ2-3
CASSGEGFRPDTQYF
>TRBV7-6|TRBJ1-2
CASSATGNDGYTF
>TRBV14|TRBJ2-1
CASSHLWDNEQFF
>TRBV29-1|TRBJ1-4
CRRRVRKRYNEKLFF
>TRBV2|TRBJ2-2
CASRSRQGNTGELFF
>TRBV29-1|TRBJ2-2
CSAAGTGVGELFF
>TRBV7-9|TRBJ2-1
CASGPWGDHYNEQFF
>TRBV10-3|TRBJ1-5
CAISESDQPQHF
>TRBV5-4|TRBJ2-7
CASSLLGQDYEQYF
>TRBV3-2|TRBJ2-7
CASSQSRGVAYEQYF
>TRBV7-9|TRBJ2-7
CASSFSVESYEQYF
>TRBV4-1|TRBJ1-1
CASSQTQNTEAFF
>TRBV5-6|TRBJ2-5
CASSAGWGSQETQYF
>TRBV29-1|TRBJ2-5
CSVEGGAGGETQYF
>TRBV20-1|TRBJ2-7
CSARALGLADSSYEQYF
>TRBV29-1|TRBJ2-7
CSVGGGYEQYF
>TRBV29-1|TRBJ2-5
CSVYGTGGRETQYF
>TRBV6-2/TRBV6-3|TRBJ2-1
CASSPLAASYNEQFF
>TRBV4-3|TRBJ2-1
CASSAGQTDYNEQFF
>TRBV7-9|TRBJ1-2
CASSLGPDSNYGYTF
>TRBV13|TRBJ2-1
CASSPRGLAGDNEQFF
>TRBV20-1|TRBJ2-1
CSARDIGLAPNEQFF
>TRBV4-2|TRBJ1-1
CASSVRGRNTEAFF
>TRBV2|TRBJ2-7
CASMGTSGTGTYEQYF
>TRBV20-1|TRBJ1-1
CSASEVNTEAFF
>TRBV28|TRBJ2-7
CASRSEDRDRVNEQYF
>TRBV21-1|TRBJ1-5
CASSKKGEGSADQPQHF
>TRBV9|TRBJ1-6
CASSVEGSPLHF
>TRBV7-3|TRBJ2-3
CASSLTGARTDTQYF
>TRBV28|TRBJ2-3
CASNLADNTDTQYF
>TRBV7-8|TRBJ2-2
CASSLGENTGELFF
>TRBV10-3|TRBJ2-7
CAAGDPGTSYEQYF
>TRBV10-2|TRBJ1-1
CASGSMNTEAFF
>TRBV2|TRBJ2-2
CASSKADDPGADGELFF
>TRBV6-5|TRBJ2-5
CASSYRGPVSQETQYF
>TRBV25-1|TRBJ2-5
CASSGPWQPQETQYF
>TRBV7-9|TRBJ2-5
CASMLAEQETQYF
>TRBV19|TRBJ1-1
CASSTGWEGSPNTEAVF